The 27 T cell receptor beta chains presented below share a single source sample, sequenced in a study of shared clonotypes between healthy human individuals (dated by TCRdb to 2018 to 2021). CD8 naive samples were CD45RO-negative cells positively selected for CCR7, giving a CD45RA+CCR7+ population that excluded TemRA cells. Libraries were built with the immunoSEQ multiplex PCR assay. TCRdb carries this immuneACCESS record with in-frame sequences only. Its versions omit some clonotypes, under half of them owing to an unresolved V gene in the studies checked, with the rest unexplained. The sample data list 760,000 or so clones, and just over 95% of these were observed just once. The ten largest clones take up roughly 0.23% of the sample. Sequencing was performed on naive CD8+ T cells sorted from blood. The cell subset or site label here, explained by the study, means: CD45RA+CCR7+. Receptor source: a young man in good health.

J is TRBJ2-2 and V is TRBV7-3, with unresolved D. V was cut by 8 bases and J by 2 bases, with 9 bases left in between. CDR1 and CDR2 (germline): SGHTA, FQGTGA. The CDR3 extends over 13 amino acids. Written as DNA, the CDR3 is TGTGCCAGCTTGGCAGATAACACCGGGGAGCTGTTTTTT. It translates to CASLADNTGELFF.

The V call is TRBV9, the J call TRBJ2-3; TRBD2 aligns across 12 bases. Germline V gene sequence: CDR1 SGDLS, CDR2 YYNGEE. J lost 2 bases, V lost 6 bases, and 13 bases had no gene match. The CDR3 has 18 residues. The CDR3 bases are TGTGCCAGCACCCGAACTAGCGGGAGGACCAAAAACACAGATACGCAGTATTTT. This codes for CASTRTSGRTKNTDTQYF.

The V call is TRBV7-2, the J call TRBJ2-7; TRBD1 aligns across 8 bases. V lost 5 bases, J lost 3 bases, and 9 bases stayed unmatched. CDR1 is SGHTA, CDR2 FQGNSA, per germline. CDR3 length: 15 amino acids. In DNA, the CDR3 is TGTGCCAGCAGCCACCTCGCAGGGGGCAGCTACGAGCAGTACTTC. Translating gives CASSHLAGGSYEQYF.

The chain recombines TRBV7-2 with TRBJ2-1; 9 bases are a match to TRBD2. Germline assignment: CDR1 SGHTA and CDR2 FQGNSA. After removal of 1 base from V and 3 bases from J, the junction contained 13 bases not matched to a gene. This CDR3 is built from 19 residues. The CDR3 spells CASSLVPVGAGGHYNEQFF. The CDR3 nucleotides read TGTGCCAGCAGCTTAGTCCCGGTAGGTGCGGGAGGGCACTACAATGAGCAGTTCTTC.

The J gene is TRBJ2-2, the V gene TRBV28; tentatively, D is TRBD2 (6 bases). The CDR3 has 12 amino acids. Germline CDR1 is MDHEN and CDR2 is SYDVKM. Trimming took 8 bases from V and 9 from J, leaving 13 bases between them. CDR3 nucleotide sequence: TGTGCCAGCGGACAAAGCGGGCGGGAGCTGTTTTTT. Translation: CASGQSGRELFF.

The CDR3 here is CASSTQTGVLDDGYTF. CDR3 DNA: TGTGCCAGCAGCACCCAGACAGGGGTTCTGGATGATGGCTACACCTTC. V gene TRBV9 combines with J gene TRBJ1-2; TRBD1 aligns across 8 bases. J was trimmed by 6 bases and V by 4 bases; bases with no gene match: 14. The CDR3 runs to 16 residues. Germline V lookup: CDR1 SGDLS, CDR2 YYNGEE. The full variable domain, its missing parts supplied by reference TRBV9 and TRBJ1-2, is DSGVTQTPKHLITATGQRVTLRCSPRSGDLSVYWYQQSLDQGLQFLIQYYNGEERAKGNILERFSAQQFPDLHSELNLSSLELGDSALYFCASSTQTGVLDDGYTFGSGTRLTVV.

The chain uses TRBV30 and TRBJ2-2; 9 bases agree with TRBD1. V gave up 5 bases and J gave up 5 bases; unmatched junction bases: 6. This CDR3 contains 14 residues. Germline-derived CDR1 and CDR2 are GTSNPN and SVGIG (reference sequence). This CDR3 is CAWEVGQGTGELFF. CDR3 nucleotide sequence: TGTGCCTGGGAGGTGGGACAGGGAACCGGGGAGCTGTTTTTT.

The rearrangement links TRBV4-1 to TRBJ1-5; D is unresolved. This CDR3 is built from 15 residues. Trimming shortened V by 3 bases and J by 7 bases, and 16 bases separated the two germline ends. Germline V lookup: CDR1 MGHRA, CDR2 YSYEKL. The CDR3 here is CASSHSKGLKQPQHF. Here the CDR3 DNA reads TGCGCCAGCAGCCACTCCAAGGGTCTCAAACAGCCCCAGCATTTT.

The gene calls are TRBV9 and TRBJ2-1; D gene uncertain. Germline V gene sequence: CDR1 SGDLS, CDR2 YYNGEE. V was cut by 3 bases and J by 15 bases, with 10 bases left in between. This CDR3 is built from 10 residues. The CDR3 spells CASSGLTLFF. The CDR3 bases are TGTGCCAGCAGCGGCCTAACTTTGTTCTTC.

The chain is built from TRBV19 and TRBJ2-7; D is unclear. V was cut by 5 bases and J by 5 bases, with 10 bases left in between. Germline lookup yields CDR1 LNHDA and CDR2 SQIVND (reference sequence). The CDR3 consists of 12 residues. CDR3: CASSSTHDEQYF. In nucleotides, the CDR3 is TGTGCCAGTAGTTCCACCCATGACGAGCAGTACTTC. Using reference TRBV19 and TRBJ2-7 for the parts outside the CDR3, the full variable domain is DGGITQSPKYLFRKEGQNVTLSCEQNLNHDAMYWYRQDPGQGLRLIYYSQIVNDFQKGDIAEGYSVSREKKESFPLTVTSAQKNPTAFYLCASSSTHDEQYFGPGTRLTVT.

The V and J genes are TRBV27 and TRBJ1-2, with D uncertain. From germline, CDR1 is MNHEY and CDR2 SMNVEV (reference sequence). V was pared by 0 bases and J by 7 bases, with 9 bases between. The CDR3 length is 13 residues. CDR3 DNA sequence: TGTGCCAGCAGTTTATCTGGGATTGGTGGCTACACCTTC. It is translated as CASSLSGIGGYTF.

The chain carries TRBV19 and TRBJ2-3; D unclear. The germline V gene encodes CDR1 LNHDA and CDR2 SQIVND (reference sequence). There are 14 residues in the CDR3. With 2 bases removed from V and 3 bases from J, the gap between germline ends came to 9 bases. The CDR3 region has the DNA TGTGCCAGTAGTATAATTACTCCTACAGATACGCAGTATTTT. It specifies CASSIITPTDTQYF.

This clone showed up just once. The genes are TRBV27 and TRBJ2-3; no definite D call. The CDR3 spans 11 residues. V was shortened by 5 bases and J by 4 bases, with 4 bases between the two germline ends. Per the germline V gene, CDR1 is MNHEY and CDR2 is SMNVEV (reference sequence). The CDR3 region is CASSRADTQYF. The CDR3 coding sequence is TGTGCCAGCAGTCGAGCAGATACGCAGTATTTT.

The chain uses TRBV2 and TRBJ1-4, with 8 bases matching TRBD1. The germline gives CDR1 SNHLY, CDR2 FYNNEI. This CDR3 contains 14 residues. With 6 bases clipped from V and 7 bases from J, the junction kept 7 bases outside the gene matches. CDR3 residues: CASRDGQGFEKLFF. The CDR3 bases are TGTGCCAGCAGGGATGGACAGGGATTTGAAAAACTGTTTTTT. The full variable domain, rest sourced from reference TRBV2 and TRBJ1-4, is EPEVTQTPSHQVTQMGQEVILRCVPISNHLYFYWYRQILGQKVEFLVSFYNNEISEKSEIFDDQFSVERPDGSNFTLKIRSTKLEDSAMYFCASRDGQGFEKLFFGSGTQLSVL.

CDR3: CASSYGLAGTDTQYF. CDR3 nucleotides: TGTGCCAGCAGCTATGGACTAGCGGGCACAGATACGCAGTATTTT. The chain carries TRBV7-2 and TRBJ2-3; TRBD2 matches at 10 bases. Trimming took 4 bases from V and 1 from J; bases not matched to a gene: 2. This CDR3 has 15 amino acids. Germline V lookup: CDR1 SGHTA, CDR2 FQGNSA.

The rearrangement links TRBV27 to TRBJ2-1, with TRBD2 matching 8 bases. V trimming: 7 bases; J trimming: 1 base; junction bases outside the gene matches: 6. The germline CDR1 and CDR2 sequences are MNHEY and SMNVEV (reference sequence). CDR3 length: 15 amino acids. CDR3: CASNQLAASYNEQFF. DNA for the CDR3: TGTGCCAGCAACCAACTAGCGGCTTCCTACAATGAGCAGTTCTTC.

The CDR3 reads CASSTNTGDTQYF. The DNA of the CDR3 is TGTGCCAGCAGCACGAACACAGGGGATACGCAGTATTTT. The chain combines TRBV7-9 with TRBJ2-3, with D perhaps matching TRBD1 (6 bases). Trimming removed 5 bases from V and 6 bases from J, with 12 bases in between. Germline V gives CDR1 SEHNR, CDR2 FQNEAQ (reference sequence). CDR3 length equals 13 residues.

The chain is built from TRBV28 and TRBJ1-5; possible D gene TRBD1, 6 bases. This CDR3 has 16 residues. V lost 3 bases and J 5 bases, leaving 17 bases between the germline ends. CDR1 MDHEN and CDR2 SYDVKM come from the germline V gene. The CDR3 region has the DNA TGTGCCAGCAGTTTCTTTCCGGGGGGCGCAGATCAGCCCCAGCATTTT. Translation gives CASSFFPGGADQPQHF.

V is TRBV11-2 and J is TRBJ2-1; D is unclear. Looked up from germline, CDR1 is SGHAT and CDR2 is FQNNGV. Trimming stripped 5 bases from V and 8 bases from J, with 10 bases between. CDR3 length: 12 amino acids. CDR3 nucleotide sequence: TGTGCCAGCAGCCCTAATCAGTATGAGCAGTTCTTC. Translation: CASSPNQYEQFF.

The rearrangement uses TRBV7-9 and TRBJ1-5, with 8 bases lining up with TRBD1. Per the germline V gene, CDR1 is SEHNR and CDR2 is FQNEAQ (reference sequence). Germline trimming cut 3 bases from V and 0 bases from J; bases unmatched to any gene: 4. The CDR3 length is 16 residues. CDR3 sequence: CASSFVTGDSNQPQHF. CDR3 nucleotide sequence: TGTGCCAGCAGCTTCGTGACAGGGGATAGCAATCAGCCCCAGCATTTT.

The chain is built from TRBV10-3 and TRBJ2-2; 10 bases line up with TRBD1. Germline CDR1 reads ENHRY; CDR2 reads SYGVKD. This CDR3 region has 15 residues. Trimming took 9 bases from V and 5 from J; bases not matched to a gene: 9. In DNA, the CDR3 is TGTGCCATACTCACCGGGACAGGGGTTACCGGGGAGCTGTTTTTT. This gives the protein CAILTGTGVTGELFF.

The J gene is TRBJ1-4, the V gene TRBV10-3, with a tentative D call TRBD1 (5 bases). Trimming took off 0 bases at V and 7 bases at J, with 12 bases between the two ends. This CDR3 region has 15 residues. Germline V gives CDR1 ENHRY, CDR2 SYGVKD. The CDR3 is CAISESGAWGEKLFF. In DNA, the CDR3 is TGTGCCATCAGTGAGTCCGGGGCTTGGGGTGAAAAACTGTTTTTT.

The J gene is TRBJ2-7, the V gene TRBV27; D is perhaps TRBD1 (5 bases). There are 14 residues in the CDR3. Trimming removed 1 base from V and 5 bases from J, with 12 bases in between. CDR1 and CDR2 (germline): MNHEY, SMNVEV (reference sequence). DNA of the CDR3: TGTGCCAGCAGTTTATGGGTAGGGGCCCACGAGCAGTACTTC. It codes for CASSLWVGAHEQYF.

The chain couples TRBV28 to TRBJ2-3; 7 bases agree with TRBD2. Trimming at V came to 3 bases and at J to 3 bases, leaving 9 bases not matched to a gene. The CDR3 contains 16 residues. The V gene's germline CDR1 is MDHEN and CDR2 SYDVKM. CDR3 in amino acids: CASSFSPSGDTDTQYF. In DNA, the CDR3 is TGTGCCAGCAGTTTCTCCCCTAGCGGAGATACAGATACGCAGTATTTT.

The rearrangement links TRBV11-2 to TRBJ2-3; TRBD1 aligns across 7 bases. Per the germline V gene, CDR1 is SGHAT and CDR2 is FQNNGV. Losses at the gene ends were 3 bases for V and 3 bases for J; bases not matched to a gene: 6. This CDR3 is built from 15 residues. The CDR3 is CASSFIDRVTDTQYF. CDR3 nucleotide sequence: TGTGCCAGCAGCTTTATCGACAGGGTTACAGATACGCAGTATTTT.

The chain's CDR3 is CASSLRQANTGELFF. As DNA, the CDR3 is TGCGCCAGCAGCTTGCGGCAGGCCAACACCGGGGAGCTGTTTTTT. The rearrangement joins TRBV5-1 to TRBJ2-2; no firm D call. CDR1 SGHRS and CDR2 YFSETQ come from the germline V gene. The length of the CDR3 is 15 residues. Trimming cost V 1 base and J 2 bases, with 9 bases left between them.

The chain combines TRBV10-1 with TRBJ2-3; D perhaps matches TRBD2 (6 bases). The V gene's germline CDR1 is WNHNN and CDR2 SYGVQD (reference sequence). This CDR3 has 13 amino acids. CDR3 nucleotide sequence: TGCGCGTGGAGGGGAGAGGGCCCAGATACGCAGTATTTT. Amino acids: CAWRGEGPDTQYF.